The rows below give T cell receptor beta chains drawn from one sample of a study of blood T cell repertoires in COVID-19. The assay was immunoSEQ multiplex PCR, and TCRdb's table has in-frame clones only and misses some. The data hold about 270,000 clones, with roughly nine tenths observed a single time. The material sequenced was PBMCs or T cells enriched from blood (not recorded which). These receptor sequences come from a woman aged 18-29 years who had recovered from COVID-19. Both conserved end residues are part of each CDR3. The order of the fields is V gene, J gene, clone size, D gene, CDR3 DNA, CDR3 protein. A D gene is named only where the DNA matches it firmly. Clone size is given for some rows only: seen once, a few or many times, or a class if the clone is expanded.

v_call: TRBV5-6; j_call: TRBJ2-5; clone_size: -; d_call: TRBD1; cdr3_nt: TGTGCCAGCAGCTTCAGGGGGATGGAGACCCAGTACTTC; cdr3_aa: CASSFRGMETQYF
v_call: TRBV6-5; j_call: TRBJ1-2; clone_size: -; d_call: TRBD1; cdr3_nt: TGTGCCAGCAGTTACTCGCCAGGACAGGCCTATGGCTACACCTTC; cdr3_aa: CASSYSPGQAYGYTF
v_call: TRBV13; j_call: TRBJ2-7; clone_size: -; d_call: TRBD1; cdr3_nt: TGTGCCAGCAGTTTTAGGGTGACAGGGGTCCCCTACGAGCAGTACTTC; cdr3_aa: CASSFRVTGVPYEQYF
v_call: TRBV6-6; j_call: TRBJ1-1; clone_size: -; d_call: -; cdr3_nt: TGTGCCAGCAGTCTCGCATTCCGGGACACTAAAAAGAACACTGAAGCTTTCTTT; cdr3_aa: CASSLAFRDTKKNTEAFF
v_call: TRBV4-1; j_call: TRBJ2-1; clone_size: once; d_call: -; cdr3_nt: TGCGCCAGCAGCCTTCTTCTACAGGGATATTACAATGAGCAGTTCTTC; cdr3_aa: CASSLLLQGYYNEQFF
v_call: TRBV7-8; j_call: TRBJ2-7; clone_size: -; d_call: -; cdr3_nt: TGTGCCAGCAGCTTAGGGTCGGGTGGGGGGTACGAGCAGTACTTC; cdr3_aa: CASSLGSGGGYEQYF
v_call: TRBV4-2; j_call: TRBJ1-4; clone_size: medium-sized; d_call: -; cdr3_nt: TGTGCCAGCAGCCAGGAGCACTCAACGGCAACTAATGAAAAACTGTTTTTT; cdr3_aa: CASSQEHSTATNEKLFF
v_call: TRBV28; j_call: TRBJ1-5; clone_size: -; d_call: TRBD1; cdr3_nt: TGTGCCAGCAGTTTATGGGCGGGACAGGGCAATCAGCCCCAGCATTTT; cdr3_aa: CASSLWAGQGNQPQHF
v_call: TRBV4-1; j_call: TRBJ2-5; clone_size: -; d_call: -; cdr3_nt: TGCGCCAGCAGCCAGCAGGGGGGCGGGAATCAAGAGACCCAGTACTTC; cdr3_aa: CASSQQGGGNQETQYF
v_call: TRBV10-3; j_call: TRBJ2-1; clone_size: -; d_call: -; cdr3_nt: TGTGCCATCAAGGAGAACAATGAGCAGTTCTTC; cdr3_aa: CAIKENNEQFF
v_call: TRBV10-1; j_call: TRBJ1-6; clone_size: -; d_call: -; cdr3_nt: TGCGCCAGCAGTGTAGATCCCGAGAGCTCCTATAATTCACCCCTCCACTTT; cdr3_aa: CASSVDPESSYNSPLHF
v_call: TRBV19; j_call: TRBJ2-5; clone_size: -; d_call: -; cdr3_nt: TGTGCCAGTGGGGCTGTGGGTCAAGAGACCCAGTACTTC; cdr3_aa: CASGAVGQETQYF
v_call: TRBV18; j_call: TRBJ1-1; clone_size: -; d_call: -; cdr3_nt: TGTGCCAGCTCGGCAGGGTCCACTGAAGCTTTCTTT; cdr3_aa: CASSAGSTEAFF
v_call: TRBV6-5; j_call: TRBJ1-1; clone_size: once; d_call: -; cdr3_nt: TGTGCCAGCAGTTACTCGAGGGATAATAGGAACACTGAAGCTTTCTTT; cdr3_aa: CASSYSRDNRNTEAFF
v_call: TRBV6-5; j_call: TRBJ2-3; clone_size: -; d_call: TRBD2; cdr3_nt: TGTGCCAGCAGCAACCGCGGGGGGGGCGCAGATACGCAGTATTTT; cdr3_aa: CASSNRGGGADTQYF
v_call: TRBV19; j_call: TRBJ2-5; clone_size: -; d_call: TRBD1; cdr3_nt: TGTGCCAGTAGTATCCCGACAGGGGGCAGCTCGGAGACCCAGTACTTC; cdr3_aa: CASSIPTGGSSETQYF
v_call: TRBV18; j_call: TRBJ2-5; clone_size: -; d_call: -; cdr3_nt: TGTGCCAGCTCACCAAGGACTGGAGAGACCCAGTACTTC; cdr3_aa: CASSPRTGETQYF
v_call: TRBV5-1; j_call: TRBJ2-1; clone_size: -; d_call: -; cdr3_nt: TGCGCCAGCAGCTTGGAGAGGCTTAACAATGAGCAGTTCTTC; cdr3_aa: CASSLERLNNEQFF
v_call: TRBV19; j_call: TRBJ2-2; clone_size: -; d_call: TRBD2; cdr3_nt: TGTGCCAGTACTACCTCCCCGGGGGGAGGTGGCACCGGGGAGCTGTTTTTT; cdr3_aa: CASTTSPGGGGTGELFF
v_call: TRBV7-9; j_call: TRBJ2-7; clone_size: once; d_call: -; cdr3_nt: TGTGCCAGCAGCTTTTCTCTCGACGAGCAGTACTTC; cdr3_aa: CASSFSLDEQYF
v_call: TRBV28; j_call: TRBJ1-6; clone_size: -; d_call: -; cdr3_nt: TGTGCCAGCAGTTTCTCCCGCTTCCGAGCGGATAATTCACCCCTCCACTTT; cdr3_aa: CASSFSRFRADNSPLHF
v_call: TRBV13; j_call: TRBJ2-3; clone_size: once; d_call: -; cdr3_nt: TGTGCCAGCAGCCCGATGGGGGGTATGGCAGATACGCAGTATTTT; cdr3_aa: CASSPMGGMADTQYF
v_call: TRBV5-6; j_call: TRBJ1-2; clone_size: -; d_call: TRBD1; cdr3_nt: TGTGCCAGCAGCTTGGTACAGGGGGTGCGGGGCTACACCTTC; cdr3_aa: CASSLVQGVRGYTF
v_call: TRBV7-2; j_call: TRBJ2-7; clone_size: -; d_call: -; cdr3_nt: TGTGCCAGCAGCGTACGGACAGTCTACGAGCAGTACTTC; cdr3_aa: CASSVRTVYEQYF
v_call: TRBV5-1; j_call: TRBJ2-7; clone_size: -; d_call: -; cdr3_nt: TGCGCCAGCAGCTTGGACCCAAGGGGCGAGCAGTACTTC; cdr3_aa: CASSLDPRGEQYF
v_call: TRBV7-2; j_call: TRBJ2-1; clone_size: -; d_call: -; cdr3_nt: TGTGCCAGCAGCTTAGACGGGGTCTACAATGAGCAGTTCTTC; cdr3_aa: CASSLDGVYNEQFF
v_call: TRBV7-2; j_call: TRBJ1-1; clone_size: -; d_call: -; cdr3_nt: TGTGCCAGCAGCTCCCCCTCGGTTACCAGCGGCGCTTTCTTT; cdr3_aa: CASSSPSVTSGAFF
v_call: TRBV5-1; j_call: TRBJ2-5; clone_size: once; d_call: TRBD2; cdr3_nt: TGCGCCAGCAGCTCGGTAGCGGGGGAGGCGTCCCAGTACTTC; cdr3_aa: CASSSVAGEASQYF
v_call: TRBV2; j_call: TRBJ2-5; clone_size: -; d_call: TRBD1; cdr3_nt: TGTGCCTCGCGGGGACAGGGGAGTTTAGGGGAGACCCAGTACTTC; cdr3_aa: CASRGQGSLGETQYF
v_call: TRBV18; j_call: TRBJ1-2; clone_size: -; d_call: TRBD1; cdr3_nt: TGTGCCAGCTCAACAGGGACAGGGGATGGCTACACCTTC; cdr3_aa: CASSTGTGDGYTF
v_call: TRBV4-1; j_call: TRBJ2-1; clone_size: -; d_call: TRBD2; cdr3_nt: TGCGCCAGCAGCCAATTATCGGCTAGCGGGGATGAGCAGTTCTTC; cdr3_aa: CASSQLSASGDEQFF
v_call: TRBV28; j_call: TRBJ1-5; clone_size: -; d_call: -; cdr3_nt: TGTGCCAGCAGTTTACGGGGTTTCAATCAGCCCCAGCATTTT; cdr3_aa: CASSLRGFNQPQHF
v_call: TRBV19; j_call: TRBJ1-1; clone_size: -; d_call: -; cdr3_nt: TGTGCCAGTAGTATCGGGGTTCGGACTGAAGCTTTCTTT; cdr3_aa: CASSIGVRTEAFF
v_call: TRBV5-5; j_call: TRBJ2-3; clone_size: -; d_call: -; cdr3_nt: TGTGCCAGCAGCTCTAGTCCTGCTCCTCTTGGTACGCAGTATTTT; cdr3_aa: CASSSSPAPLGTQYF
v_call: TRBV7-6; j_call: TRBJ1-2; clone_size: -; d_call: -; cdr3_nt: TGTGCCAGCAGCTTAGAGTTGGGTGCGGGGGGTCATGGCTACACCTTC; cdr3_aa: CASSLELGAGGHGYTF
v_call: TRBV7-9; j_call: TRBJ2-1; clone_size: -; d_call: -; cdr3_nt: TGTGCCAGCAGCTTCATGGTTAGTTCTTGGAGTTATGAGCAGTTCTTC; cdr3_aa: CASSFMVSSWSYEQFF
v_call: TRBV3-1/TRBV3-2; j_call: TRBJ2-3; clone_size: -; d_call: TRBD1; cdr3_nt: TGTGCCAGCAGCCAGCCGGGACAGGGGTTCATAGATACGCAGTATTTT; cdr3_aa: CASSQPGQGFIDTQYF
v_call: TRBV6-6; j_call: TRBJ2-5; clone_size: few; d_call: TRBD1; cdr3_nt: TGTGCCAGCAGTCAAACCCTTCCAGGGGGCTTTAGAGAGACCCAGTACTTC; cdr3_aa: CASSQTLPGGFRETQYF
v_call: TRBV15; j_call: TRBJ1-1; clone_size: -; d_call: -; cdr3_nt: TGTGCCACCAGCCGAGAACAGGAGAACACTGAAGCTTTCTTT; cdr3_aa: CATSREQENTEAFF
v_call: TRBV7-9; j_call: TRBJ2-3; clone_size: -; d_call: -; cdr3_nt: TGTGCCAGCAGCTTAGGTGGGGGCGAGGATACGCAGTATTTT; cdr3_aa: CASSLGGGEDTQYF
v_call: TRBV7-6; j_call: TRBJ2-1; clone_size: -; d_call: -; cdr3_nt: TGTGCCAGCAGCTTGGGGACATATGAGCAGTTCTTC; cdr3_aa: CASSLGTYEQFF
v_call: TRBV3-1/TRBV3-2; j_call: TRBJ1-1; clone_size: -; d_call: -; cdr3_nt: TGTGCCAGCAGCCAAGGTATTTTGGAGGCTTTGAACACTGAAGCTTTCTTT; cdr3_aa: CASSQGILEALNTEAFF
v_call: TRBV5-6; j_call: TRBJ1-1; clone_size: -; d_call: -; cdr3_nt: TGTGCCAGCGAATGGGGTGGGGGGACTGAAGCTTTCTTT; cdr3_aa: CASEWGGGTEAFF
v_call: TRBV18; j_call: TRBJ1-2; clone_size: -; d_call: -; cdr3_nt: TGTGCCAGCTCACCACCGGTCCAGGGTGTGCACTATGGCTACACCTTC; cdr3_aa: CASSPPVQGVHYGYTF
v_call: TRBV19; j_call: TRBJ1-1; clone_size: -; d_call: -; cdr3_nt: TGTGCCATCGTAGGAGGGAACACTGAAGCTTTCTTT; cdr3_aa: CAIVGGNTEAFF
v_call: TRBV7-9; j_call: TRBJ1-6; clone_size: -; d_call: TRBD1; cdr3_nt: TGTGCCAGCAGCTTACCGGCAGGGGGTGTTGAATCACCCCTCCACTTT; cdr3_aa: CASSLPAGGVESPLHF
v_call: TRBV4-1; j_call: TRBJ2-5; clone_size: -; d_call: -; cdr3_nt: TGCGCCAGCAGCCCGCCCTCCACTGTGTACCAAGAGACCCAGTACTTC; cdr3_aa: CASSPPSTVYQETQYF
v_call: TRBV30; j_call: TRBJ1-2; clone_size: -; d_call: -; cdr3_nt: TGTGCCTGGAGCCCAATCGGGACAAACACTGGCTACACCTTC; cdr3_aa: CAWSPIGTNTGYTF
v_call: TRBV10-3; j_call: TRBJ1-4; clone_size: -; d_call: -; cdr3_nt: TGTGCCACTCACAGGGATGGAACTAATGAAAAACTGTTTTTT; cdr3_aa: CATHRDGTNEKLFF
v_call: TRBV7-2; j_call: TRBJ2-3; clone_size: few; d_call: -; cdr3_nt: TGTGCCAGCAGCTTACTCCCGGGTACAGATACGCAGTATTTT; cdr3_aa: CASSLLPGTDTQYF
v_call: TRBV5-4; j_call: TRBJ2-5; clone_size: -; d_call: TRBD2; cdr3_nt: TGTGCCAGCAGCTTCGTTAGCGGGGGGGTCCAGGAGACCCAGTACTTC; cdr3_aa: CASSFVSGGVQETQYF
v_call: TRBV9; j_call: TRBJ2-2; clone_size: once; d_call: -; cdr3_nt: TGTGCCAGCAGCGTAGCTAGGCGGGGATGGACCGGGGAGCTGTTTTTT; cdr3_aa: CASSVARRGWTGELFF
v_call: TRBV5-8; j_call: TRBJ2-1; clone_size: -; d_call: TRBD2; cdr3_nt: TGTGCCAGCAGGGTACGGGGGGGCCGTAGAGATGAGCAGTTCTTC; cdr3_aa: CASRVRGGRRDEQFF